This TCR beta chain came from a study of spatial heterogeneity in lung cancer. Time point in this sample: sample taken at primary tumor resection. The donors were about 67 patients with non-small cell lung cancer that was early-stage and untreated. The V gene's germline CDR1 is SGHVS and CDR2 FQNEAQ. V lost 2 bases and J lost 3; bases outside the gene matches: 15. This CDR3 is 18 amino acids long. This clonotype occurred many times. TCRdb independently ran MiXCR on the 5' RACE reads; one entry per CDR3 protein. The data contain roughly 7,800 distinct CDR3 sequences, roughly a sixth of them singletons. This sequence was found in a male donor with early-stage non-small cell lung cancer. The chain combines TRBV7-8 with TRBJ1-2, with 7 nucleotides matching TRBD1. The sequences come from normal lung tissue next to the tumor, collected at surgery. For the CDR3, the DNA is TGTGCCAGCAGCTTAAACCCCATCATGGAGGGGGCTTACTATGGCTACACCTTC. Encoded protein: CASSLNPIMEGAYYGYTF. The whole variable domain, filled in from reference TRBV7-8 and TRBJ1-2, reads GAGVSQSPRYKVAKRGQDVALRCDPISGHVSLFWYQQALGQGPEFLTYFQNEAQLDKSGLPSDRFFAERPEGSVSTLKIQRTQQEDSAVYLCASSLNPIMEGAYYGYTFGSGTRLTVV.